A single sample is the source of the 10 T cell receptor beta chains below, sequenced in a study of blood T cell repertoires in COVID-19. Assay used: immunoSEQ multiplex PCR; TCRdb lists only in-frame clones, some missing. Altogether about 310,000 clones are present, roughly 90% being singletons, with the ten largest covering approximately 4.5%. Specimen: PBMCs or T cells enriched from blood (not recorded which). The origin of the receptors is a woman under 30 with acute COVID-19.

This sequence joins TRBV30 and TRBJ2-7, with TRBD2 identical over 9 bases. The CDR3 covers 16 residues. V shed 0 bases, J shed 2 bases, and the junction held 8 bases outside the gene matches. Germline V gene sequence: CDR1 GTSNPN, CDR2 SVGIG (reference sequence). This chain's CDR3 is CAWSVFRLAATYEQYF. The DNA for the CDR3 is TGTGCCTGGAGTGTATTCAGACTAGCGGCGACCTACGAGCAGTACTTC. Full variable domain (outside the CDR3, taken from reference TRBV30 and TRBJ2-7): SQTIHQWPATLVQPVGSPLSLECTVEGTSNPNLYWYRQAAGRGLQLLFYSVGIGQISSEVPQNLSASRPQDRQFILSSKKLLLSDSGFYLCAWSVFRLAATYEQYFGPGTRLTVT.

This clone was observed many times. The chain joins TRBV6-2 or TRBV6-3 to TRBJ1-1; D uncertain. Germline assignment: CDR1 MNHEY and CDR2 SVGEGT. The CDR3 totals 13 residues. V was pared by 0 bases and J by 3 bases, with 5 bases between. CDR3: CASSYSSHTEAFF. Written as DNA, the CDR3 is TGTGCCAGCAGTTACTCTAGCCACACTGAAGCTTTCTTT.

V usage is TRBV6-5 and J usage is TRBJ2-7, with a weak D call TRBD2 (6 bases). V was trimmed by 7 bases and J by 7 bases, leaving 17 bases between them. The CDR3 is 13 residues long. Germline V lookup: CDR1 MNHEY, CDR2 SVGAGI. The CDR3 protein is CASILGAGGEQYF. The CDR3 nucleotides are TGTGCCAGCATATTAGGGGCAGGAGGGGAGCAGTACTTC.

The V call is TRBV13, the J call TRBJ2-7; D remains ambiguous. Trimming took off 4 bases at V and 2 bases at J, with 6 bases between the two ends. Germline CDR1 PRHDT, CDR2 FYEKMQ (reference sequence). The CDR3 covers 12 residues. This chain's CDR3 is CASSSRAYEQYF. Here the CDR3 DNA reads TGTGCCAGCAGCTCGCGAGCCTACGAGCAGTACTTC.

The gene calls are TRBV24-1 and TRBJ1-6; a possible D gene is TRBD1 (5 bases). Germline V gives CDR1 KGHDR, CDR2 SFDVKD. The CDR3 is 14 amino acids. V shed 7 bases and J shed 6 bases, with 12 bases lying between them. This CDR3 is CATSRGGSNSPLHF. The CDR3 DNA reads TGTGCCACCAGCCGGGGGGGGTCTAATTCACCCCTCCACTTT.

V gene TRBV6-6 combines with J gene TRBJ2-7; D is possibly TRBD2 (5 bases). The germline V and J ends were trimmed by 3 bases and 1 base, with 13 bases remaining between them. The V gene's germline CDR1 is MNHNY and CDR2 SVGAGI (reference sequence). The CDR3 contains 15 residues. CDR3 protein: CASSYRREKSYEQYF. CDR3 in DNA: TGTGCCAGCAGTTATAGACGGGAAAAGTCCTACGAGCAGTACTTC.

The chain carries TRBV5-1 and TRBJ2-1; 7 positions match TRBD2. Germline CDR1 is SGHRS and CDR2 is YFSETQ. The CDR3 runs 16 residues. The junction had 9 bases not matched to a gene; V was cut back by 0 bases and J by 6 bases. CDR3 sequence reads: CASSLVPAGPFNEQFF. CDR3 in DNA: TGCGCCAGCAGCTTGGTACCAGCGGGACCATTCAATGAGCAGTTCTTC.

The genes are TRBV9 and TRBJ1-5; no clear D. This CDR3 has 15 residues. V lost 0 bases and J lost 5, with 12 bases in between. The germline V gene has CDR1 SGDLS and CDR2 YYNGEE. The CDR3 DNA reads TGTGCCAGCAGCGTAGGAGGCGGCGGGGATCAGCCCCAGCATTTT. Encoded protein: CASSVGGGGDQPQHF.

The V gene is TRBV29-1, the J gene TRBJ2-7; 9 bases are shared with TRBD2. With 6 bases clipped from V and 5 bases from J, the junction kept 8 bases outside the gene matches. There are 13 residues in the CDR3. Germline V lookup: CDR1 SQVTM, CDR2 ANQGSEA. The CDR3 DNA reads as TGCAGCGTGATGGGACTAGCAGGGAACGAGCAGTACTTC. It yields the protein CSVMGLAGNEQYF.

The chain links TRBV7-9 to TRBJ1-1; a weak D match, TRBD1 (5 bases). This CDR3 comprises 12 residues. Trimming cost V 4 bases and J 10 bases, with 13 bases left between them. The germline V gene has CDR1 SEHNR and CDR2 FQNEAQ (reference sequence). This chain's CDR3 is CASSSGRQGAFF. CDR3 sequence (DNA): TGTGCCAGCAGCTCAGGGCGACAAGGAGCTTTCTTT.